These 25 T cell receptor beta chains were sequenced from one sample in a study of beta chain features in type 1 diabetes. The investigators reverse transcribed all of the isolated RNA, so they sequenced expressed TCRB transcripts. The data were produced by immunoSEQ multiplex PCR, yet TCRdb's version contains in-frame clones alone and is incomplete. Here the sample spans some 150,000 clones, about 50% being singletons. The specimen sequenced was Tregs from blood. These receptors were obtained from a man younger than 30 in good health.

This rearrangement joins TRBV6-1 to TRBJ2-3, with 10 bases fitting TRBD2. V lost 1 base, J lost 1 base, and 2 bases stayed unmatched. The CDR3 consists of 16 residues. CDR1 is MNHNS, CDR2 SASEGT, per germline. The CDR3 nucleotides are TGTGCCAGCAGTGAAGGACTAGCGGGCGGCACAGATACGCAGTATTTT. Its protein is CASSEGLAGGTDTQYF.

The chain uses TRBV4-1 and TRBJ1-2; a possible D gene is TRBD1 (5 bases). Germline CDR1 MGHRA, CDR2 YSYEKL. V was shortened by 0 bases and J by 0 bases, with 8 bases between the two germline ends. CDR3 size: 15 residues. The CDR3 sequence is CASSQDWGSNYGYTF. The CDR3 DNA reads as TGCGCCAGCAGCCAAGATTGGGGCTCTAACTATGGCTACACCTTC.

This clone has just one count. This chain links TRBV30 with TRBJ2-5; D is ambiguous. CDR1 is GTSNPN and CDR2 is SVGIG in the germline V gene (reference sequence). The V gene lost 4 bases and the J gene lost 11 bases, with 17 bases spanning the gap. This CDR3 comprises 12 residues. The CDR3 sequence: CAWKAPLVGQYF. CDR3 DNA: TGTGCCTGGAAAGCCCCCCTGGTCGGGCAGTACTTC.

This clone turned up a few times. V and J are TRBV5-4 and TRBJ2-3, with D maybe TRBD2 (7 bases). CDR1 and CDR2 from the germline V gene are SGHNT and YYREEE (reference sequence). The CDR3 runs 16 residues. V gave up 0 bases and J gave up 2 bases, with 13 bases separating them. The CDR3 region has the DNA TGTGCCAGCAGCTTGGGTGCGGGGGCCGCCACAGATACGCAGTATTTT. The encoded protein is CASSLGAGAATDTQYF.

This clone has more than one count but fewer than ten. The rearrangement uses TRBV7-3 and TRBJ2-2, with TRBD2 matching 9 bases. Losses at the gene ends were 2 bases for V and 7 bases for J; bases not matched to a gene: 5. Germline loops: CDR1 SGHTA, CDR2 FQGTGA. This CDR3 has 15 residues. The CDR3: CASSLAGGPVGELFF. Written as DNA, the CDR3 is TGTGCCAGCAGCTTAGCGGGAGGGCCGGTCGGGGAGCTGTTTTTT.

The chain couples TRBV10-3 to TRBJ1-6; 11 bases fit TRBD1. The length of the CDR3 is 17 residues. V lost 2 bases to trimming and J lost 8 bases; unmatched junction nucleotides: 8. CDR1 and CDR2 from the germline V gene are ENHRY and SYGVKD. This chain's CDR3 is CAISETRTGGAYSPLHF. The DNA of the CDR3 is TGTGCCATCAGTGAGACGCGGACAGGGGGCGCATATTCACCCCTCCACTTT.

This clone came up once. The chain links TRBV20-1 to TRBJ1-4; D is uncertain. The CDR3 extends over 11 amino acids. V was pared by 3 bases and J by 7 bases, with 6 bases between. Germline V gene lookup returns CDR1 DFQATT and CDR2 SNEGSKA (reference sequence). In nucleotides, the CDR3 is TGCAGTGCTAGCCGTTTTGAAAAACTGTTTTTT. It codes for CSASRFEKLFF.

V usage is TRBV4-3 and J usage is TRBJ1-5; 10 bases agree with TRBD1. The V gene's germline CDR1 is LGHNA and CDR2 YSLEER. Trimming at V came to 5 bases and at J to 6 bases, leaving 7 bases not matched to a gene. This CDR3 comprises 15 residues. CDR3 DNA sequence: TGCGCCAGCAGCTACAACCGGGACAGGGGTCAGCCCCAGCATTTT. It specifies CASSYNRDRGQPQHF.

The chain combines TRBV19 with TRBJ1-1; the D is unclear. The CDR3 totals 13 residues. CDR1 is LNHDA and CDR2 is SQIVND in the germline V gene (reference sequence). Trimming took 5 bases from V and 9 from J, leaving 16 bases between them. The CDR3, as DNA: TGTGCCAGTAGTGCCAATAGGAGGGAACAAGCTTTCTTT. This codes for CASSANRREQAFF.

In nucleotides, the CDR3 is TGTGCCAGCAGTAACTCCGGGAGCCAAGAGACCCAGTACTTC. It is translated as CASSNSGSQETQYF. This sequence joins TRBV6-1 and TRBJ2-5; tentatively, D is TRBD2 (6 bases). V dropped 5 bases and J dropped 1 base, with 11 bases sitting between them. The CDR3 has 14 residues. From germline, CDR1 is MNHNS and CDR2 SASEGT.

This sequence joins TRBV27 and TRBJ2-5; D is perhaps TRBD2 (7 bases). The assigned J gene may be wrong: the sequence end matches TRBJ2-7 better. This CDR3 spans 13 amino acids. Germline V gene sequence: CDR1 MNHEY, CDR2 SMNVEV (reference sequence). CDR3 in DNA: TGTGCCAGCAGCCTAGGGGGGGGCTACGAGCAGTACTTC. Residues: CASSLGGGYEQYF.

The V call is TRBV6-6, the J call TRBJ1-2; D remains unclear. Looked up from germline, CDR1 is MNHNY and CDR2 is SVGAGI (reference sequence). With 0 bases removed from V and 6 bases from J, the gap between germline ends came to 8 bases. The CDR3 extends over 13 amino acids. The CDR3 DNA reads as TGTGCCAGCAGTTACTCGTCCGGGAATGGCTACACCTTC. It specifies CASSYSSGNGYTF.

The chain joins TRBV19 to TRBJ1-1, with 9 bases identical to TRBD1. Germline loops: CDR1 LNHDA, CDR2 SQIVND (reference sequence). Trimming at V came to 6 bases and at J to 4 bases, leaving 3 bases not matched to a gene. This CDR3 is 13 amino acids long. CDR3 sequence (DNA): TGTGCCAGTAGGACAGGGGGGTCCACTGAAGCTTTCTTT. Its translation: CASRTGGSTEAFF.

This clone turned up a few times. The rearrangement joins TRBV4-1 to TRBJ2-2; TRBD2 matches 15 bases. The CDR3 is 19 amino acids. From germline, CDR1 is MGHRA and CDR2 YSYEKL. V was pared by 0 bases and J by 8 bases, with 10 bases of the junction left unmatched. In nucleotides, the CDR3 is TGCGCCAGCAGCCAAGATCCGGGACTAGCGGGGGGCCCACCAGGGGAGCTGTTTTTT. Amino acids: CASSQDPGLAGGPPGELFF.

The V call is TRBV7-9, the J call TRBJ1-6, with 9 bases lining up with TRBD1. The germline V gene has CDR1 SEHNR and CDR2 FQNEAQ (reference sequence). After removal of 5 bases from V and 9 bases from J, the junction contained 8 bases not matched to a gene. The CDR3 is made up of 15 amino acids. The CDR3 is CASSPRGTGSSPLHF. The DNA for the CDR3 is TGTGCCAGCAGCCCTCGGGGGACAGGGAGTTCACCCCTCCACTTT.

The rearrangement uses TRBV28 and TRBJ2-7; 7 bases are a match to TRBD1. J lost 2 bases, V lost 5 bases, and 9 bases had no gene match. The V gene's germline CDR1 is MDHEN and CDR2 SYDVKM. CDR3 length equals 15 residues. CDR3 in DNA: TGTGCCAGCAGTACCGCATTGACAGGGCCCTACGAGCAGTACTTC. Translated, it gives CASSTALTGPYEQYF.

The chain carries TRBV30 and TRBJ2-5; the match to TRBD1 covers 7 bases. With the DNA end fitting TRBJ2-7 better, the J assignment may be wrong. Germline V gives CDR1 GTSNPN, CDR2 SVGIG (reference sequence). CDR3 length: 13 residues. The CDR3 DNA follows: TGTGCCTGGACTCCGGGACAGTCCTACGAGCAGTACTTC. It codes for CAWTPGQSYEQYF.

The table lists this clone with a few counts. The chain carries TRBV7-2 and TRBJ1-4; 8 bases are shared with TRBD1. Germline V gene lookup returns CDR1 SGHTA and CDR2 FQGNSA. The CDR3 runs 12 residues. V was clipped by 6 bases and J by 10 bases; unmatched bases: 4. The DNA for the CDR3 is TGTGCCAGCAGTTTTGACAGGGGAAAACTGTTTTTT. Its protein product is CASSFDRGKLFF. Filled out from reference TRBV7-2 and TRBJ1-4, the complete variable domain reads GAGVSQSPSNKVTEKGKDVELRCDPISGHTALYWYRQSLGQGLEFLIYFQGNSAPDKSGLPSDRFSAERTGGSVSTLTIQRTQQEDSAVYLCASSFDRGKLFFGSGTQLSVL.

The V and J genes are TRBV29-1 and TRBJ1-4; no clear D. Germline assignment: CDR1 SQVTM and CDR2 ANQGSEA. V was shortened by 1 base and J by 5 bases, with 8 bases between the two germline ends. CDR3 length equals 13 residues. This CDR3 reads CSVEAGQNEKLFF. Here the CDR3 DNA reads TGCAGCGTTGAAGCTGGGCAGAATGAAAAACTGTTTTTT.

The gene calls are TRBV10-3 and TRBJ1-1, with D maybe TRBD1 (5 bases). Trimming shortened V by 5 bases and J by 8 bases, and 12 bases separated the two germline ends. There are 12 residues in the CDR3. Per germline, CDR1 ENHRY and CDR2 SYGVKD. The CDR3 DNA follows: TGTGCCATCAGTAGGGTTAAGGGGGAAGCTTTCTTT. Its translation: CAISRVKGEAFF.

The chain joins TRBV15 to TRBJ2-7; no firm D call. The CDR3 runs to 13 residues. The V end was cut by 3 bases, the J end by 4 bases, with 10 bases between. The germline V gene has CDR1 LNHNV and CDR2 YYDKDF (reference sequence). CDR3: CATSSGGLYEQYF. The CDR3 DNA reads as TGTGCCACCAGCAGCGGCGGCCTATACGAGCAGTACTTC.

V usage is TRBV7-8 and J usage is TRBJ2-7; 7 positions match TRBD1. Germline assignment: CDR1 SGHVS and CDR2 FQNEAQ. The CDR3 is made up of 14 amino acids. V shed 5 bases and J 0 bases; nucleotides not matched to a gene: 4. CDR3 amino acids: CASSRDRNSYEQYF. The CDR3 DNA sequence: TGTGCCAGCAGCCGGGACAGAAACTCCTACGAGCAGTACTTC. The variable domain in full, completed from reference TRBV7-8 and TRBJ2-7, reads GAGVSQSPRYKVAKRGQDVALRCDPISGHVSLFWYQQALGQGPEFLTYFQNEAQLDKSGLPSDRFFAERPEGSVSTLKIQRTQQEDSAVYLCASSRDRNSYEQYFGPGTRLTVT.

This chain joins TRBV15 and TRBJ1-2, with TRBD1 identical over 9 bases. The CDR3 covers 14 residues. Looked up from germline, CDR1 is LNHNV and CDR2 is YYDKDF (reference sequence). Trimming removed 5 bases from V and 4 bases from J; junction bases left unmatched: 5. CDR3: CATSPTGGVYGYTF. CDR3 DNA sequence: TGTGCCACCAGCCCGACAGGGGGAGTCTATGGCTACACCTTC.

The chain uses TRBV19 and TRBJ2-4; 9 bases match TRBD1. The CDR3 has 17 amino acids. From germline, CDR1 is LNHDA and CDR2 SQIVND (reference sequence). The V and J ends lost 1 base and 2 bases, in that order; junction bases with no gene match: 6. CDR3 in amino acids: CASSIAGTGHTKNIQYF. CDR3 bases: TGTGCCAGTAGTATAGCGGGGACAGGGCACACCAAAAACATTCAGTACTTC.

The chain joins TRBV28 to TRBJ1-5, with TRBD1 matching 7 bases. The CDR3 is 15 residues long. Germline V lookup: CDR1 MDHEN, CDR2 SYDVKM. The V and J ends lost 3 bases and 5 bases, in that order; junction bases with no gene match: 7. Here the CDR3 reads CASSFQGQNHQPQHF. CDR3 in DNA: TGTGCCAGCAGTTTCCAGGGACAGAATCATCAGCCCCAGCATTTT.